This T cell receptor beta chain was identified during a study of T cell responses to AZD1222 COVID-19 vaccine. The CDR3 runs 14 residues. V was trimmed by 1 base and J by 1 base, leaving 8 bases between them. Germline CDR1 and CDR2: SGHRS and YFSETQ. A remark on this clone: The antigen is not known. Within the sample, other DNA sequences also encode this same CDR3.

Overall study findings and caveats: Targeting of unmutated variant regions was reportedly seen in nearly half of spike-specific TCRs. Across spike, vaccine-associated CD4 TCRs were found, dominant at 160-218 and 743-854. Seropositive at baseline were only a handful of AZD1222 recipients.

The method was immunoSEQ multiplex PCR; TCRdb's version includes in-frame clones alone and lacks a portion of them. In the table there are approximately 100,000 clones, approximately 91% of which are singletons. This receptor was taken from an adult in good health. Sequenced material: peripheral blood, taken on day 0 of AZD1222 vaccination. V and J are TRBV5-1 and TRBJ1-1; D perhaps matches TRBD1 (5 bases). CDR3 loop: CASSLRGGNTEAFF. CDR3 coding DNA: TGCGCCAGCAGCTTGAGGGGTGGGAACACTGAAGCTTTCTTT.